The 2 T cell receptor beta chains reported below all come from one sample, sequenced in a study of spatial heterogeneity in lung cancer. One entry per CDR3 protein, called by TCRdb with MiXCR from the 5' RACE reads. This sample's clone table lists a couple of distinct CDR3 sequences. Study-level findings and limits: The study found that expanded intratumoral alpha and beta TCR counts tracked tumor mutation counts.

Sample time point: sample taken at primary tumor resection. What these receptors recognize is not known. Source: lung tumor tissue, taken at surgery. These receptor sequences come from a male donor with early-stage non-small cell lung cancer.

Concerning this clonotype itself: This beta chain is off target for a library built for alpha chains, so its abundance means little. The J gene is TRBJ1-4, the V gene TRBV2; TRBD1 aligns across 7 bases. Unmatched junction bases numbered 1, after V lost 3 bases and J lost 6 bases. The CDR3 is 13 amino acids. Germline CDR1 and CDR2: SNHLY and FYNNEI. CDR3 loop: CASSDGTDEKLFF. For the CDR3, the DNA is TGTGCCAGCAGTGACGGGACAGATGAAAAACTGTTTTTT.

On this clonotype: This beta chain represents an off-target read in a library built for alpha chains; its size is of limited meaning. The chain has TRBV24-1 and TRBJ2-3; a possible D gene is TRBD1 (6 bases). Germline CDR1 reads KGHDR; CDR2 reads SFDVKD. CDR3 size: 14 residues. Trimming took off 7 bases at V and 2 bases at J, with 12 bases between the two ends. The CDR3, as DNA: TGTGCCACCAGCTGGGACACCTACACAGATACGCAGTATTTT. This codes for CATSWDTYTDTQYF.